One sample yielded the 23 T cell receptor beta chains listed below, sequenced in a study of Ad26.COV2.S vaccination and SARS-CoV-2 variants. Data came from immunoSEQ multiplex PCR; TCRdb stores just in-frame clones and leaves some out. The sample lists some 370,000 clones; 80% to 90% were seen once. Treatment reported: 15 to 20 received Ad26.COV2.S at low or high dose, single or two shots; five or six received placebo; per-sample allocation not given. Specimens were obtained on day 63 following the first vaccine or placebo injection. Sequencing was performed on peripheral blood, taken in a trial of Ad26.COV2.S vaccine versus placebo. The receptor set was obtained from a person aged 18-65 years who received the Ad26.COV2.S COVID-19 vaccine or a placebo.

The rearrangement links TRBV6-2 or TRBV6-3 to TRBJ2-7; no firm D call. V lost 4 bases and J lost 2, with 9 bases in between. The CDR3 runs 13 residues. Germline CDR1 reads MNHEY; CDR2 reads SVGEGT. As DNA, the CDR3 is TGTGCCAGCAGTTTGGGCTATACCTACGAGCAGTACTTC. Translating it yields CASSLGYTYEQYF.

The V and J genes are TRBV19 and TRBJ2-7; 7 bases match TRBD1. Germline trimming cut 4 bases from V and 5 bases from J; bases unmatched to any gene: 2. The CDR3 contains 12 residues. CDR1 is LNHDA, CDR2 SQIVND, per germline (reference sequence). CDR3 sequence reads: CASSRDSHEQYF. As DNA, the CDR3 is TGTGCCAGTAGTAGGGACAGCCACGAGCAGTACTTC. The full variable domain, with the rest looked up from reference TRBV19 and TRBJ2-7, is DGGITQSPKYLFRKEGQNVTLSCEQNLNHDAMYWYRQDPGQGLRLIYYSQIVNDFQKGDIAEGYSVSREKKESFPLTVTSAQKNPTAFYLCASSRDSHEQYFGPGTRLTVT.

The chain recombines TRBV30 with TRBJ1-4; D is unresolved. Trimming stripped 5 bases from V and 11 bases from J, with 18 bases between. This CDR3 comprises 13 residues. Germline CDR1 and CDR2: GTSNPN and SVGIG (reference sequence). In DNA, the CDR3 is TGTGCCTGGCGTCGGGCAGGTTGGCGGAAACTGTTTTTT. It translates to CAWRRAGWRKLFF.

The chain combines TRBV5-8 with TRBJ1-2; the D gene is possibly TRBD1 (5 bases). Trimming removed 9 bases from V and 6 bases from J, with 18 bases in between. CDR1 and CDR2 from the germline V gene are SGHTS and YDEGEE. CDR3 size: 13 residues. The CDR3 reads CATLRVPGHGYTF. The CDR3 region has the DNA TGTGCCACCTTGCGGGTCCCGGGACATGGCTACACCTTC.

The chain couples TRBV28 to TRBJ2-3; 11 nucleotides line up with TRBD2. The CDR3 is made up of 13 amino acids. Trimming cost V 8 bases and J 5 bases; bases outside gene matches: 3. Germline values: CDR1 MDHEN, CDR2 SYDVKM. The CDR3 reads CASLAGGQDTQYF. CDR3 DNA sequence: TGTGCCAGCTTAGCGGGAGGGCAAGATACGCAGTATTTT.

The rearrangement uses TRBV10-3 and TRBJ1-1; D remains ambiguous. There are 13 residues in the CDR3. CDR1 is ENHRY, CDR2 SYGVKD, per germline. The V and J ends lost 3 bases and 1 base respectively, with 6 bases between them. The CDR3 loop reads CAISDDPNTEAFF. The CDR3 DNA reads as TGTGCCATCAGTGACGACCCGAACACTGAAGCTTTCTTT.

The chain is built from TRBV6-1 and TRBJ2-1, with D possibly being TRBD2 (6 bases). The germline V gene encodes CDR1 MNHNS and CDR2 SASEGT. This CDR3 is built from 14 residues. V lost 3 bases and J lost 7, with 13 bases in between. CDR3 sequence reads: CASSDPGGFNEQFF. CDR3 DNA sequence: TGTGCCAGCAGTGACCCTGGGGGGTTTAATGAGCAGTTCTTC.

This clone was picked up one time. The CDR3 DNA reads as TGCAGCGTTGGAGCCTACACAGATACGCAGTATTTT. Translating gives CSVGAYTDTQYF. The genes are TRBV29-1 and TRBJ2-3; D gene unclear. In germline, CDR1 is SQVTM, CDR2 ANQGSEA. The CDR3 has 12 residues. Trimming stripped 4 bases from V and 2 bases from J, with 7 bases between.

The CDR3 is CASNQGGFGEKLFF. DNA for the CDR3: TGTGCCAGCAATCAGGGGGGGTTCGGTGAAAAACTGTTTTTT. This sequence joins TRBV2 and TRBJ1-4; 7 bases match TRBD1. V was pared by 7 bases and J by 7 bases, with 9 bases of the junction left unmatched. The germline gives CDR1 SNHLY, CDR2 FYNNEI. The CDR3 spans 14 residues.

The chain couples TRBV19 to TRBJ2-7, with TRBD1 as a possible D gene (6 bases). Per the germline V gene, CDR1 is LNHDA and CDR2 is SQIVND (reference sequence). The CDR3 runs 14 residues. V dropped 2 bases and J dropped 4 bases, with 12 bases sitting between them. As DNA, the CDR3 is TGTGCCAGTAGTATAACACAGGGACGTTACGAGCAGTACTTC. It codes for CASSITQGRYEQYF.

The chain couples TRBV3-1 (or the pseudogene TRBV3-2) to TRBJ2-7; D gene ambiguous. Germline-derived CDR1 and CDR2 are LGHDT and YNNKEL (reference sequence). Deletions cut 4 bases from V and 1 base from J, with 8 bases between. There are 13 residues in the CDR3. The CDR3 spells CASSPFDSYEQYF. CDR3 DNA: TGTGCCAGCAGCCCCTTCGATTCCTACGAGCAGTACTTC.

The CDR3 bases are TGTGCCAGCAGCTCACTAGGAGCTACCTCAGATACGCAGTATTTT. Its protein product is CASSSLGATSDTQYF. V is TRBV5-6 and J is TRBJ2-3, with D perhaps matching TRBD2 (5 bases). Germline CDR1 SGHDT, CDR2 YYEEEE. Trimming took 3 bases from V and 4 from J, leaving 15 bases between them. The CDR3 spans 15 residues.

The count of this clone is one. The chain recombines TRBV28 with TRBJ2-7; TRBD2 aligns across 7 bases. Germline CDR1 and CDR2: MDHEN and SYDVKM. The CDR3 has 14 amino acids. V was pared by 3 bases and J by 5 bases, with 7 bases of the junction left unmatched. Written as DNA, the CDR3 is TGTGCCAGCAGTTTTCTGGGGAGGGCCCACGAGCAGTACTTC. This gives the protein CASSFLGRAHEQYF. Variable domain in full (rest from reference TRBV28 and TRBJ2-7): DVKVTQSSRYLVKRTGEKVFLECVQDMDHENMFWYRQDPGLGLRLIYFSYDVKMKEKGDIPEGYSVSREKKERFSLILESASTNQTSMYLCASSFLGRAHEQYFGPGTRLTVT.

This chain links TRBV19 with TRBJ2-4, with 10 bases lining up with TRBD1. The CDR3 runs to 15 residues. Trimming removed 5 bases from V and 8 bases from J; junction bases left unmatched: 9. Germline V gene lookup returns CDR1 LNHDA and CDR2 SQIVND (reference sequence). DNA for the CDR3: TGTGCCAGTAGTGTGGGGACAGGGGCAAGGTACATTCAGTACTTC. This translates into CASSVGTGARYIQYF. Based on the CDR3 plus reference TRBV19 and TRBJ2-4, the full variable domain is DGGITQSPKYLFRKEGQNVTLSCEQNLNHDAMYWYRQDPGQGLRLIYYSQIVNDFQKGDIAEGYSVSREKKESFPLTVTSAQKNPTAFYLCASSVGTGARYIQYFGAGTRLSVL.

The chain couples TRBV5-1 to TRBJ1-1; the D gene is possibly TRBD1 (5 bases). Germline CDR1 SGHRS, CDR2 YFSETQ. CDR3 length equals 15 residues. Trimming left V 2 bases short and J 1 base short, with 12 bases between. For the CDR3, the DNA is TGCGCCAGCAGCTTAACGGGACCGGGGAACACTGAAGCTTTCTTT. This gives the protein CASSLTGPGNTEAFF. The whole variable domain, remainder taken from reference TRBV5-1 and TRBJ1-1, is KAGVTQTPRYLIKTRGQQVTLSCSPISGHRSVSWYQQTPGQGLQFLFEYFSETQRNKGNFPGRFSGRQFSNSRSEMNVSTLELGDSALYLCASSLTGPGNTEAFFGQGTRLTVV.

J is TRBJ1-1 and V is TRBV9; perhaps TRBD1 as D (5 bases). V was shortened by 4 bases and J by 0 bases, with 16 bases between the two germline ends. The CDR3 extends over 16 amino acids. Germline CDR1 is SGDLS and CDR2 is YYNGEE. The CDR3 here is CASSPQGSMLNTEAFF. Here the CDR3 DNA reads TGTGCCAGCAGCCCCCAGGGAAGCATGTTGAACACTGAAGCTTTCTTT.

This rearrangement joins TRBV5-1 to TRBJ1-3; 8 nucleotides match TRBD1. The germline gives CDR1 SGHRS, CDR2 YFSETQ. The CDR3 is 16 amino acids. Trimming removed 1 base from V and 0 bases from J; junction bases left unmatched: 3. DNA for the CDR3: TGCGCCAGCAGCTTGACAGGGGGGATCTCTGGAAACACCATATATTTT. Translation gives CASSLTGGISGNTIYF.

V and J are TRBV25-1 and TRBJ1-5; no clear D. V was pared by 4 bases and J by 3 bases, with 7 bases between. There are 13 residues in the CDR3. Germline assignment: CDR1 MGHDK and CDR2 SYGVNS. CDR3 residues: CASSVGINQPQHF. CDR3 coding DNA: TGTGCCAGCAGTGTGGGGATCAATCAGCCCCAGCATTTT.

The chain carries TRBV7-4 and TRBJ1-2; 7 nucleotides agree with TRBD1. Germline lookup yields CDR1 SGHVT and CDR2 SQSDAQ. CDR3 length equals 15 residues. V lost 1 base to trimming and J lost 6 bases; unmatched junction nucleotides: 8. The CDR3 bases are TGTGCCAGCAGCTTAGGATGGTCAGGGGGAGATGGCTACACCTTC. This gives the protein CASSLGWSGGDGYTF.

CDR3 DNA sequence: TGTGCCAGCAGATTAGACAGTGATGGCTACACCTTC. Its translation: CASRLDSDGYTF. This rearrangement joins TRBV6-6 to TRBJ1-2; TRBD1 is a possible D gene (5 bases). Germline assignment: CDR1 MNHNY and CDR2 SVGAGI (reference sequence). The CDR3 is 12 residues long. V was pared by 6 bases and J by 6 bases, with 11 bases between.

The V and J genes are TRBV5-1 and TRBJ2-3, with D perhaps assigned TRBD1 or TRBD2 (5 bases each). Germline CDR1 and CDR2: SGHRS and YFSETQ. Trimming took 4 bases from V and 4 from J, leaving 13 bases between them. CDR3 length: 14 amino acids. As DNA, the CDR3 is TGCGCCAGCAGCCGGGGCCTCCGGGCAGATACGCAGTATTTT. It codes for CASSRGLRADTQYF.

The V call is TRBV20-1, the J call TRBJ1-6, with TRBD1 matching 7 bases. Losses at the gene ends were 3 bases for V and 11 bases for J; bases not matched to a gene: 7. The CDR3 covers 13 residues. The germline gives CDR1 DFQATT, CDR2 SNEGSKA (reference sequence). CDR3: CSASKGQNPPLHF. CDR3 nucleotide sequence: TGCAGTGCTAGTAAGGGACAGAATCCACCCCTCCACTTT.

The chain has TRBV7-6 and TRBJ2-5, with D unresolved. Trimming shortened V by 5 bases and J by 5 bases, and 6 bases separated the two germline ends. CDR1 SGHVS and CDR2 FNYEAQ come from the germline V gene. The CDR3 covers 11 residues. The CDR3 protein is CASSARETQYF. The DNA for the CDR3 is TGTGCCAGCAGCGCACGGGAGACCCAGTACTTC.